The clone carrying this T cell receptor beta chain has a count of ten or more. Its target is unknown. The sample originates from a study of early T cells in non-severe SARS-CoV-2 infection. As for the study in general: Alpha and beta chains were unpaired, from unsorted whole-blood bulk RNA. Overall study findings and caveats: Anti-spike CD8 responses were favored by VDJdb matching, which missed private and CD4 specificities.

The TCR library protocol was used to attach unique molecular identifiers. These identifiers were attached to individual cDNA molecules. One entry per CDR3 protein results from TCRdb running MiXCR on the 5' RACE reads. The repertoire has 45,000 to 60,000 distinct CDR3 sequences, around 9.7% of them found once; the top ten carry 20% to 25%. The CDR3 runs to 13 residues. V shed 8 bases, J shed 2 bases, and the junction held 3 bases outside the gene matches. Germline V lookup: CDR1 SNHLY, CDR2 FYNNEI. This clonotype was sampled from an adult who was a healthcare worker with PCR-confirmed SARS-CoV-2 infection or an uninfected control (not recorded which). Specimen: whole blood. The chain employs TRBV2 and TRBJ2-7, with TRBD1 matching over 10 bases. CDR3 sequence: CASRDRGPYEQYF. For the CDR3, the DNA is TGTGCCAGCCGGGACAGGGGCCCCTACGAGCAGTACTTC.